The entry below gives a single TCR beta chain sequence along with its context. Its cognate antigen is unknown. Read coverage stops 3 residues before the CDR3 terminus; the germline J gene supplies the remainder. Generated by immunoSEQ multiplex PCR, the TCRdb table keeps only in-frame clones and is missing some. The sample totals approximately 34,000 clones. This entry comes from a study of T cells in women clearing cervical HPV infection. Study overall: HLA type could not be excluded as a confounder. Study results and caveats: Cases and controls were distinguished at AUC approximately 0.81 by richness and V genes. Timing of associations relative to infection is unclear; T-cell subsets were not isolated.

CDR3 length: 12 amino acids. From germline, CDR1 is SQVTM and CDR2 ANQGSEA. V was clipped by 6 bases and J by 3 bases; unmatched bases: 2. Sequencing was performed on blood buffy coat. This rearrangement joins TRBV29-1 to TRBJ1-1; 9 positions agree with TRBD1. The receptor was isolated from a woman aged 18 to 75 with a cervical HPV16 infection that either progressed to CIN3+ or cleared (not recorded which). The chain's CDR3 is CSVGTGYTEAFF. The CDR3 bases that were read are TGCAGCGTCGGGACAGGGTACACTGAA.